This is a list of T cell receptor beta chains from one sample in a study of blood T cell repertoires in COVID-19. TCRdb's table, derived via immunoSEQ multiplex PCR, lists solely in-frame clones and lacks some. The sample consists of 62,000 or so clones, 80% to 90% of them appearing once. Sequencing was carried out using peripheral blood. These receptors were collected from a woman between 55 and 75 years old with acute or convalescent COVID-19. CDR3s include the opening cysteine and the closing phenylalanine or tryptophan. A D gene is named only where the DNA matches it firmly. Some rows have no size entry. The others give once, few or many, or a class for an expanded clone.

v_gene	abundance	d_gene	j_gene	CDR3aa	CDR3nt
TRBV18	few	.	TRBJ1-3	CASSPRGDSGNTIYF	TGTGCCAGCTCACCACGGGGGGATTCTGGAAACACCATATATTTT
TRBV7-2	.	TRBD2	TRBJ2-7	CASSSSGRWFLGQYF	TGTGCCAGCAGCTCTAGCGGGAGGTGGTTTCTGGGGCAGTACTTC
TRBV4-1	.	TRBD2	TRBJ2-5	CASSQETMVGGLQETQYF	TGCGCCAGCAGCCAAGAGACCATGGTCGGGGGACTACAAGAGACCCAGTACTTC
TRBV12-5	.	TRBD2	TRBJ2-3	CASGLVWTSGRSADTQYF	TGTGCTAGTGGTTTGGTCTGGACTAGCGGGAGGAGTGCGGATACGCAGTATTTT
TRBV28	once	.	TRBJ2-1	CASSATREQFF	TGTGCCAGCAGCGCGACTAGGGAGCAGTTCTTC
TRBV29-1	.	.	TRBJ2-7	CSVSGNYEQYF	TGCAGCGTTTCCGGGAACTACGAGCAGTACTTC
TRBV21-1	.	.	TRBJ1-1	CASSKREETGGANTEAFF	TGTGCCAGCAGCAAAAGGGAGGAGACAGGGGGAGCGAACACTGAAGCTTTCTTT
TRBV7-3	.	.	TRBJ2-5	CASSLVATETQYF	TGTGCCAGCAGCTTAGTAGCCACGGAGACCCAGTACTTC
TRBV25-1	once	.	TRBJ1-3	CASSDLLISGNTIYF	TGTGCCAGCAGTGATCTACTGATATCTGGAAACACCATATATTTT
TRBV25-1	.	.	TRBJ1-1	CASSDSDTFRVFF	TGTGCCAGCAGTGACTCCGACACCTTTCGAGTTTTCTTT
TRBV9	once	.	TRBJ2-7	CASSVGATYEQYF	TGTGCCAGCAGCGTAGGCGCTACCTACGAGCAGTACTTC
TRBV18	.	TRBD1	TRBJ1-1	CATHGTVSHTEAFF	TGTGCCACCCATGGGACAGTGTCTCACACTGAAGCTTTCTTT
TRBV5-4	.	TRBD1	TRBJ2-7	CASSSGTGLYEQYF	TGTGCCAGCAGCTCCGGGACAGGACTCTACGAGCAGTACTTC
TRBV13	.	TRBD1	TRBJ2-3	CASSSKTGGRRTDTQYF	TGTGCCAGCAGCTCGAAGACAGGGGGCCGGCGCACAGATACGCAGTATTTT
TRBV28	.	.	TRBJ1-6	CASTSALQINNSPLHF	TGTGCCAGCACCTCTGCCCTCCAGATAAATAATTCACCCCTCCACTTT
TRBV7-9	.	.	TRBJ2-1	CASSLQGEQFF	TGTGCCAGCAGCTTACAGGGTGAGCAGTTCTTC
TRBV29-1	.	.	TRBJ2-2	CSVGRVGGELFF	TGCAGCGTTGGGAGGGTAGGCGGGGAGCTGTTTTTT
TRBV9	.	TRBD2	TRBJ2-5	CASTLSGGAKETQYF	TGTGCCAGCACCCTTAGCGGGGGGGCCAAAGAGACCCAGTACTTC
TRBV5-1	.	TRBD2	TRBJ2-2	CASSLARGDATGELFF	TGCGCCAGCAGCTTGGCACGGGGGGACGCCACCGGGGAGCTGTTTTTT
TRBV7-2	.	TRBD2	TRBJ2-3	CASSFSGGGDTQYF	TGTGCCAGCAGCTTCAGCGGGGGGGGTGATACGCAGTATTTT
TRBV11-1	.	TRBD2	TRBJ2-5	CASSLQRGGLETQYF	TGTGCCAGCAGCTTGCAGCGGGGGGGTCTCGAGACCCAGTACTTC
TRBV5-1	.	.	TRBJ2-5	CASSLALETQYF	TGCGCCAGCAGCTTGGCCTTAGAGACCCAGTACTTC
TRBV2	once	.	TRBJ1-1	CASSEGALGREAFF	TGTGCCAGCAGTGAGGGCGCCTTGGGCAGAGAAGCTTTCTTT
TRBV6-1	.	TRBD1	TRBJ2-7	CASRDSLFWEQYF	TGTGCCAGCCGGGACAGCCTTTTTTGGGAGCAGTACTTC
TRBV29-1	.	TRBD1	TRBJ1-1	CSVERAARQGAEAFF	TGCAGCGTTGAAAGGGCCGCAAGACAGGGGGCTGAAGCTTTCTTT
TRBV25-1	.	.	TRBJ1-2	CASSESFGYTF	TGTGCCAGCAGTGAATCCTTCGGCTACACCTTC
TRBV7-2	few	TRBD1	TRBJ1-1	CASSLGDRRNTEAFF	TGTGCCAGCAGCTTAGGGGACAGAAGGAACACTGAAGCTTTCTTT
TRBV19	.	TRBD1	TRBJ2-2	CASSIQGQPNTGELFF	TGTGCCAGTAGTATTCAGGGACAGCCGAACACCGGGGAGCTGTTTTTT
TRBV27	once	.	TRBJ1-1	CASSFVSGFEAFF	TGTGCCAGCAGTTTCGTTTCAGGGTTCGAAGCTTTCTTT
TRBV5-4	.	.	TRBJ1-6	CASSLQHNSPLHF	TGTGCCAGCAGCTTACAGCATAATTCACCCCTCCACTTT
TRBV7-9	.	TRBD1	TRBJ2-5	CASSLSTGGETQYF	TGTGCCAGCAGCTTATCGACAGGGGGCGAGACCCAGTACTTC
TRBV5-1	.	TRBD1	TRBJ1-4	CASTPTKDRVDEKLFF	TGCGCCAGCACCCCCACGAAGGACAGGGTGGATGAAAAACTGTTTTTT
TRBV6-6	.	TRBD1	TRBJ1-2	CASSYLGQVYGYTF	TGTGCCAGCAGTTACTTGGGACAGGTGTATGGCTACACCTTC
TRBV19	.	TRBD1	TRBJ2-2	CASSLGQGYTGELFF	TGTGCCAGTAGCTTGGGACAGGGGTACACCGGGGAGCTGTTTTTT
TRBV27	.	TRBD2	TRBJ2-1	CASRKGLAASSSYNEQFF	TGTGCCAGCAGAAAGGGACTAGCGGCATCCTCTTCTTACAATGAGCAGTTCTTC
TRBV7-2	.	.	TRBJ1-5	CASSPIARRSQPQHF	TGTGCCAGCAGTCCTATAGCCCGTCGGAGTCAGCCCCAGCATTTT
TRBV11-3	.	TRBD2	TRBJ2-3	CASSPKRGAPPDTQYF	TGTGCCAGCAGCCCCAAGCGGGGGGCCCCCCCAGATACGCAGTATTTT
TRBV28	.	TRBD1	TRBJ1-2	CATLGQNYGYTF	TGTGCCACCCTGGGACAGAATTATGGCTACACCTTC
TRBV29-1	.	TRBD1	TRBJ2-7	CSVKTGGHEQYF	TGCAGCGTTAAAACAGGGGGCCACGAGCAGTACTTC
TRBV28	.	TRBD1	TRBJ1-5	CASRADRGRNQPQHF	TGTGCCAGCAGAGCGGACAGGGGCCGTAATCAGCCCCAGCATTTT
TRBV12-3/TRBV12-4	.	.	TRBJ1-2	CASSLIRGGYTF	TGTGCCAGCAGTTTAATTCGGGGTGGCTACACCTTC
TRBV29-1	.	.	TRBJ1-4	CSAESGGNEKLFF	TGCAGCGCCGAGTCGGGGGGAAATGAAAAACTGTTTTTT
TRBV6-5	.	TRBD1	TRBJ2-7	CASRGTDLSYEQYF	TGTGCCAGCAGGGGGACAGACCTGTCCTACGAGCAGTACTTC
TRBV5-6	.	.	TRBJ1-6	CASSFPGGALHF	TGTGCCAGCAGCTTTCCCGGAGGGGCCCTCCACTTT
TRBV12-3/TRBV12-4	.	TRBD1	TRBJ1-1	CASSQGATEAFF	TGTGCCAGCAGTCAGGGGGCTACTGAAGCTTTCTTT
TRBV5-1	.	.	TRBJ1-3	CASSSTVGGGNTIYF	TGCGCCAGCAGCTCCACCGTAGGCGGAGGAAACACCATATATTTT
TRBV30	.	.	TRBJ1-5	CAWSVVGGFQPQHF	TGTGCCTGGAGTGTTGTTGGGGGGTTTCAGCCCCAGCATTTT
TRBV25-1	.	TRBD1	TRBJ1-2	CASSESGQAWGYTF	TGTGCCAGCAGTGAATCGGGACAGGCGTGGGGCTACACCTTC
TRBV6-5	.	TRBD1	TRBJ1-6	CASRRQGRESPLHF	TGTGCCAGCAGGAGACAGGGCCGGGAATCACCCCTCCACTTT
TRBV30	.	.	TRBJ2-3	CAWTRLSTTDTQYF	TGTGCCTGGACGAGGTTGTCTACCACAGATACGCAGTATTTT
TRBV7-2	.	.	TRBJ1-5	CASSPGGGNQPQHF	TGTGCCAGCAGTCCCGGGGGTGGCAATCAGCCCCAGCATTTT
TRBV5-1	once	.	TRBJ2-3	CASSLEFGNLHPRNTQYF	TGCGCCAGCAGCTTGGAGTTCGGGAACTTACACCCTAGAAATACGCAGTATTTT
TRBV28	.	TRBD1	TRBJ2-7	CASSPQAGGSYEQYF	TGTGCCAGCAGTCCCCAGGCAGGGGGCTCCTACGAGCAGTACTTC
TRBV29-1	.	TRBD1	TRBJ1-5	CSVTGPGQPQHF	TGCAGCGTGACAGGGCCGGGTCAGCCCCAGCATTTT